What follows is one TCR beta chain and its context. Produced via immunoSEQ multiplex PCR; TCRdb's table is partial and in-frame only. This sample has more than 65,000 clones, with 95% to 97% found just once. This sample was included in a study of technical replicates of blood from a few donors. This TCR derives from a human donor in good health. The sample comprised T cells isolated from PBMCs.

The CDR3 is CASSLDGIYTF. As DNA, the CDR3 is TGTGCCAGCAGCTTAGACGGGATCTACACCTTC. This chain connects TRBV5-6 to TRBJ1-2; no reliable D call. This CDR3 has 11 amino acids. V was clipped by 2 bases and J by 10 bases, with 9 bases between them. The V gene's germline CDR1 is SGHDT and CDR2 YYEEEE. The whole variable domain, remainder taken from reference TRBV5-6 and TRBJ1-2, is DAGVTQSPTHLIKTRGQQVTLRCSPKSGHDTVSWYQQALGQGPQFIFQYYEEEERQRGNFPDRFSGHQFPNYSSELNVNALLLGDSALYLCASSLDGIYTFGSGTRLTVV.